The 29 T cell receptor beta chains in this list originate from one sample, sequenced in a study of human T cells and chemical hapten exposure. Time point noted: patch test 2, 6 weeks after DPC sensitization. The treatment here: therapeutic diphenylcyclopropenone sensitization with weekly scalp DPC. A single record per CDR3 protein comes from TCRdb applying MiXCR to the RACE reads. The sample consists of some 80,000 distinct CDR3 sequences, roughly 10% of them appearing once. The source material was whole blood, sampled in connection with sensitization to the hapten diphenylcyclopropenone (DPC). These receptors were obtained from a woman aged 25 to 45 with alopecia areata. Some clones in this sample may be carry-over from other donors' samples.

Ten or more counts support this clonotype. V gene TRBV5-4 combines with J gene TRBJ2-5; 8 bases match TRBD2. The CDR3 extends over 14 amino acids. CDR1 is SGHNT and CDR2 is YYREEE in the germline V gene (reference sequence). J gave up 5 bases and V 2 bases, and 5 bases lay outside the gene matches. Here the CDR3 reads CASSFTGGRETQYF. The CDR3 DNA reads TGTGCCAGCAGCTTTACGGGGGGGAGGGAGACCCAGTACTTC.

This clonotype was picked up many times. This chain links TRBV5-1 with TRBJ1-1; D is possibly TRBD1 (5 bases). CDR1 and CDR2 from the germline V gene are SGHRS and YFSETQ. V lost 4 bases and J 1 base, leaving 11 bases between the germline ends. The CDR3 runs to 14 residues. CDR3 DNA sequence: TGCGCCAGCAGCCGGGGCACATCGAACACTGAAGCTTTCTTT. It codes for CASSRGTSNTEAFF.

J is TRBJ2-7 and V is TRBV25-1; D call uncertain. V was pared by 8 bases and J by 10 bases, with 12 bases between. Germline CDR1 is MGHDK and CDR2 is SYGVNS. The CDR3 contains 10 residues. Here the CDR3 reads CASGREDQYF. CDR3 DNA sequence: TGTGCCAGCGGAAGGGAAGATCAGTACTTC.

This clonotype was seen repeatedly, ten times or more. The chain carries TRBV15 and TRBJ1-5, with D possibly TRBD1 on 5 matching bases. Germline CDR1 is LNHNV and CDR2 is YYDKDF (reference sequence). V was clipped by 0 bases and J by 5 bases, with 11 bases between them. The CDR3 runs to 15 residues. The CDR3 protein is CATSRETVPDQPQHF. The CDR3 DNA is TGTGCCACCAGCAGAGAGACAGTCCCAGATCAGCCCCAGCATTTT.

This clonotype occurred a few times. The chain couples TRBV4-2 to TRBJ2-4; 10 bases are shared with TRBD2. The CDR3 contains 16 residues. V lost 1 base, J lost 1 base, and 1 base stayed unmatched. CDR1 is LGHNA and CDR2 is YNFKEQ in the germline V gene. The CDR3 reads CASSQASGSAKNIQYF. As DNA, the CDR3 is TGTGCCAGCAGCCAAGCTAGCGGGAGCGCCAAAAACATTCAGTACTTC.

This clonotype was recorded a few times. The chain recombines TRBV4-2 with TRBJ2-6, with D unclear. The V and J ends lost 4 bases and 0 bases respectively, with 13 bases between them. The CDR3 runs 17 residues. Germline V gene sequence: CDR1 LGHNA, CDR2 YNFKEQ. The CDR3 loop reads CASSPKGESSGANVLTF. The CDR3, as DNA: TGTGCCAGCAGCCCAAAGGGTGAGAGCTCTGGGGCCAACGTCCTGACTTTC.

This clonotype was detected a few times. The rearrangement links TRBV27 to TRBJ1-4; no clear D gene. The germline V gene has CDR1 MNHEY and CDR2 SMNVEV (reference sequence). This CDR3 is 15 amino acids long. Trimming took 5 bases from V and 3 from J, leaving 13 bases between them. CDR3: CASSRQRVSNEKLFF. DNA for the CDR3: TGTGCCAGCAGTCGTCAAAGAGTGTCTAATGAAAAACTGTTTTTT.

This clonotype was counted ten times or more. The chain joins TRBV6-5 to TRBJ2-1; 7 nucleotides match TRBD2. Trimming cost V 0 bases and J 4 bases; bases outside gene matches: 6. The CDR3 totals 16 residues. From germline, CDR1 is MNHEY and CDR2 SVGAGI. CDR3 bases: TGTGCCAGCAGTTACTCGCCTAGCGGATCTTACAATGAGCAGTTCTTC. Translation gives CASSYSPSGSYNEQFF.

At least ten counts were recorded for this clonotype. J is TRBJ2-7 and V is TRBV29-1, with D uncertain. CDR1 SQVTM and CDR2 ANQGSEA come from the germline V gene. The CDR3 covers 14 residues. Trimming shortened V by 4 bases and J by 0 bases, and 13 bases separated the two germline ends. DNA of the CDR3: TGCAGCGTTGGATTGTGGGTAAGCTCCTACGAGCAGTACTTC. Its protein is CSVGLWVSSYEQYF.

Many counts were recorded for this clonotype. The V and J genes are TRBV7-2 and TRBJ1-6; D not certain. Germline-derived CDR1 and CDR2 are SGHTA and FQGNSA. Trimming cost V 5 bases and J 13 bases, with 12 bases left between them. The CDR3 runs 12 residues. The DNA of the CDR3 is TGTGCCAGCAGCCGAACACGGGAGCCCCTCCACTTT. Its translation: CASSRTREPLHF.

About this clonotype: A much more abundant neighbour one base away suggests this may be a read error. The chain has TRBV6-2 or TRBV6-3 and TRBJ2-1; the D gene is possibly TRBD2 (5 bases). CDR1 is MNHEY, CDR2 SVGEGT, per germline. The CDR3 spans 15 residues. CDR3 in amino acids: CASSYSGISFNEQFF. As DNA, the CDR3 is TGTGCCAGCAGTTACTCCGGGATCTCCTTCAATGAGCAGTTCTTC.

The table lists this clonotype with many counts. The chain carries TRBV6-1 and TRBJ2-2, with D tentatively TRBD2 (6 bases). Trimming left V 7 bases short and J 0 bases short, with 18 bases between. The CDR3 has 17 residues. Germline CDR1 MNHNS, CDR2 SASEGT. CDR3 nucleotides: TGTGCCAGCATGCTGTTGGGGGGATCCGCGAACACCGGGGAGCTGTTTTTT. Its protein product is CASMLLGGSANTGELFF.

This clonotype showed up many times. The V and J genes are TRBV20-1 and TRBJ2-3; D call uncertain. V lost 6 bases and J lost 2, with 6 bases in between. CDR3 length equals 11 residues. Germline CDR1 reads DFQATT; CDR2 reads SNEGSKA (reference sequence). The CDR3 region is CSAQLTDTQYF. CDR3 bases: TGCAGTGCGCAGCTCACAGATACGCAGTATTTT.

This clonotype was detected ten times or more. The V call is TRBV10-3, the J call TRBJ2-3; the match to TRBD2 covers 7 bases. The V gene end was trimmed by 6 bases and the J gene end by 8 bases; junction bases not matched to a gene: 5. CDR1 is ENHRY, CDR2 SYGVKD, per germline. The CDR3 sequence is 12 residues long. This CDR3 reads CAIRGGEGTQYF. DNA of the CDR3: TGTGCCATCAGGGGCGGGGAGGGTACGCAGTATTTT.

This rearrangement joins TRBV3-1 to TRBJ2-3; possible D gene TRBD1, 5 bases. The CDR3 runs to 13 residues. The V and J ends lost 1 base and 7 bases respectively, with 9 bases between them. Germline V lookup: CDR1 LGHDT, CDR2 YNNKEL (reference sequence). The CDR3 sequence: CASSQGTLYTQYF. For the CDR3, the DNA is TGTGCCAGCAGCCAAGGGACACTGTATACGCAGTATTTT.

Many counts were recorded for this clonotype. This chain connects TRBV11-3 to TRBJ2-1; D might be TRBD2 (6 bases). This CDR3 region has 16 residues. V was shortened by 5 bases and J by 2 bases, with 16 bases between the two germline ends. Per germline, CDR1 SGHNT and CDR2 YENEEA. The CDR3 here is CASSRLRGGPYNEQFF. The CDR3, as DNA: TGTGCCAGCAGCCGACTAAGGGGAGGACCCTACAATGAGCAGTTCTTC. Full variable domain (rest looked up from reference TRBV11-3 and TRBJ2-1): EAGVVQSPRYKIIEKKQPVAFWCNPISGHNTLYWYLQNLGQGPELLIRYENEEAVDDSQLPKDRFSAERLKGVDSTLKIQPAELGDSAVYLCASSRLRGGPYNEQFFGPGTRLTVL.

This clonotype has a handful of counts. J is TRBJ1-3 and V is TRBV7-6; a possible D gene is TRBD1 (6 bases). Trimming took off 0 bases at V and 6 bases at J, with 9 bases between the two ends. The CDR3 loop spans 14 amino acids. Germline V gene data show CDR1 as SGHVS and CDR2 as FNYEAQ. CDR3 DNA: TGTGCCAGCAGCTTAGCTCCAGGGGAAAACACCATATATTTT. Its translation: CASSLAPGENTIYF.

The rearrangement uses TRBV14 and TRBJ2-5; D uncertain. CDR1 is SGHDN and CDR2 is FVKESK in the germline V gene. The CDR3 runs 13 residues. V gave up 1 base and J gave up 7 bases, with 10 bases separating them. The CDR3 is CASSQVAVGTQYF. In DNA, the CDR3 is TGTGCCAGCAGCCAAGTTGCAGTCGGGACCCAGTACTTC.

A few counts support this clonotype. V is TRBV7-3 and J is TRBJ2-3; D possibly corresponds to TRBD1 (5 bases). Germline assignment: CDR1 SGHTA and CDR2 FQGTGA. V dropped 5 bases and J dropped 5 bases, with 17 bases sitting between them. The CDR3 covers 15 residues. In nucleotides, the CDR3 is TGTGCCAGCAGCCCGAGGCAGGGATGGGGAGATACGCAGTATTTT. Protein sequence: CASSPRQGWGDTQYF.

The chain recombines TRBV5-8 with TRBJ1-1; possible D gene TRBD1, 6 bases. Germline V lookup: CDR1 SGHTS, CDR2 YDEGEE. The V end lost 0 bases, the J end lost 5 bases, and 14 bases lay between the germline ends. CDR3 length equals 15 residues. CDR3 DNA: TGTGCCAGCAGCTTGGAATGGCAGGGGTTGACTGAAGCTTTCTTT. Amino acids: CASSLEWQGLTEAFF.

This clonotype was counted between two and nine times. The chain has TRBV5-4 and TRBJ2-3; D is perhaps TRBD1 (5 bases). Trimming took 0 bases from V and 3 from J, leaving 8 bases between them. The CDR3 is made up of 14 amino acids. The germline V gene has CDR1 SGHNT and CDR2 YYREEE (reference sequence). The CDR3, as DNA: TGTGCCAGCAGCTTGGTTCACAGGACAGATACGCAGTATTTT. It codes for CASSLVHRTDTQYF.

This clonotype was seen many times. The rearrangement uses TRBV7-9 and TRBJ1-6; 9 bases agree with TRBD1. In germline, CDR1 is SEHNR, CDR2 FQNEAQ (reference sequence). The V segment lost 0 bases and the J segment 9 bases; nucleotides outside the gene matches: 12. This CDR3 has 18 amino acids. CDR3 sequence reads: CASSLAASGTGYGSPLHF. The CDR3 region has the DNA TGTGCCAGCAGCTTAGCCGCCTCCGGGACAGGGTATGGTTCACCCCTCCACTTT.

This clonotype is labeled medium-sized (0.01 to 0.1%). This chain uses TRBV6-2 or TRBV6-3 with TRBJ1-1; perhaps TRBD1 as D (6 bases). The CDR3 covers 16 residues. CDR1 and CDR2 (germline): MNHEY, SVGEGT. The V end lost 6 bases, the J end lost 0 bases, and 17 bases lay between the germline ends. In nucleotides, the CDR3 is TGTGCCAGCAGCGCTGAGACAGGAAGCATGAACACTGAAGCTTTCTTT. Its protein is CASSAETGSMNTEAFF.

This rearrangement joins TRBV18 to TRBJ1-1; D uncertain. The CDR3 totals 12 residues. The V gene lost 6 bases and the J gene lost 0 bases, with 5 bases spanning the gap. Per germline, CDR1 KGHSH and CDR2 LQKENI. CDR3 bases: TGTGCCAGCTCGGGTATGAACACTGAAGCTTTCTTT. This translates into CASSGMNTEAFF.

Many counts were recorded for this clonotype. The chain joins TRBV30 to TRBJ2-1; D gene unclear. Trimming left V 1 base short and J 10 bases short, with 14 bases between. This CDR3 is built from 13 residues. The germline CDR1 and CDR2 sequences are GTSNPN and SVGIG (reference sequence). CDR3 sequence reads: CAWSGNAGQEQFF. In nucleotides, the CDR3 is TGTGCCTGGAGTGGGAACGCAGGTCAGGAGCAGTTCTTC.

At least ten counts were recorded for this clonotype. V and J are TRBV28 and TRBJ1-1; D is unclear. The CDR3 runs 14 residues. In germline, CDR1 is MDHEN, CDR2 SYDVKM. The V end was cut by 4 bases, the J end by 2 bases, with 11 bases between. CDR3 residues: CASSSFGGNTEAFF. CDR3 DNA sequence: TGTGCCAGCAGTTCTTTCGGAGGCAACACTGAAGCTTTCTTT.

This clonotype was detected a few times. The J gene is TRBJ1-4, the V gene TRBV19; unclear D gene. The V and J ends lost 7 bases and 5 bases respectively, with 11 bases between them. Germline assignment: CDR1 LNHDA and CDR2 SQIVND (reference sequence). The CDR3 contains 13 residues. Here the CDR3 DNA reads TGTGCCAGTACCCGTCGGGAGAATGAAAAACTGTTTTTT. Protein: CASTRRENEKLFF.

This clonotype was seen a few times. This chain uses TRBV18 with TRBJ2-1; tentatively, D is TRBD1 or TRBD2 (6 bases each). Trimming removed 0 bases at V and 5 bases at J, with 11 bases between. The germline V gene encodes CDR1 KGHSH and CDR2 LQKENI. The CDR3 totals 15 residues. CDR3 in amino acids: CASSPPGGGNNEQFF. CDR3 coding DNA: TGTGCCAGCTCACCACCAGGAGGGGGGAACAATGAGCAGTTCTTC.

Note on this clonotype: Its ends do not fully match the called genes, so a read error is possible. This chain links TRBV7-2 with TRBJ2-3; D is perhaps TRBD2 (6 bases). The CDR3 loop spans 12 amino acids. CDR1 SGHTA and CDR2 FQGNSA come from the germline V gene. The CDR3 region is CASSVRAGTPNF. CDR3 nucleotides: TGTGCCAGCAGCGTACGGGCTGGGACTCCTAATTTT.